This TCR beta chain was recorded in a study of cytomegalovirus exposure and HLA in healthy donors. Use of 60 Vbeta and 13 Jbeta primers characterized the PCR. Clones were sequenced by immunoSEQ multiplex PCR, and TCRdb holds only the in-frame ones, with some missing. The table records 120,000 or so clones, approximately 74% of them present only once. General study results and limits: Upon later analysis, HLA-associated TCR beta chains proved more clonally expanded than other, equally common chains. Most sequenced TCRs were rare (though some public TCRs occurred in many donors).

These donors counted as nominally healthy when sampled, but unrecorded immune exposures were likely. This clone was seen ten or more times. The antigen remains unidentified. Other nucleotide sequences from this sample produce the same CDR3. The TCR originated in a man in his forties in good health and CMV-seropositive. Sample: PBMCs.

The CDR3: CASSVTGNTEAFF. CDR3 nucleotides: TGTGCCAGCAGCGTGACAGGGAACACTGAAGCTTTCTTT. This sequence joins TRBV9 and TRBJ1-1, with a weak D call TRBD1 (6 bases). Trimming shortened V by 2 bases and J by 1 base, and 6 bases separated the two germline ends. There are 13 residues in the CDR3. From germline, CDR1 is SGDLS and CDR2 YYNGEE.